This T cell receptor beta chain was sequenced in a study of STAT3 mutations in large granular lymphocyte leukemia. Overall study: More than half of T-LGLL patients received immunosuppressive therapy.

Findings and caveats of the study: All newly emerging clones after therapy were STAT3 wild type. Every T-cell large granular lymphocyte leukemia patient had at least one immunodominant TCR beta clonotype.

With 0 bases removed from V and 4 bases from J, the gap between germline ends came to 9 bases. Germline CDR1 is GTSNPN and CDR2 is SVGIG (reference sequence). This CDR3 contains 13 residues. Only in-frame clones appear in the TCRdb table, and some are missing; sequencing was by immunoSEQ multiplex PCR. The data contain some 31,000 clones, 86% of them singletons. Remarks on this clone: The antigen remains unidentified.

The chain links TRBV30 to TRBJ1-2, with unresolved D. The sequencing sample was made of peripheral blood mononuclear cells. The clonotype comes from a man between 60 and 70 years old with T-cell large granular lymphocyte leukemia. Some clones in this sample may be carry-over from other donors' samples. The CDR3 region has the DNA TGTGCCTGGAGTGTTAAGGGTCTCTATGGCTACACCTTC. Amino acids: CAWSVKGLYGYTF.